Below, 23 T cell receptor beta chains from the same sample are listed, as sequenced in a study of blood T cells in healthy people across ages. A second about 6 to 12 cycle PCR used barcoded and J-beta primers. TCRdb re-derived calls from the 5' RACE reads in MiXCR, one entry per CDR3 protein. The sample contains 1.5 million to 2 million distinct CDR3 sequences, 34% of which appear only once. Sequencing used blood. These receptors all stem from a woman aged 25 to 39 in good health.

This chain joins TRBV5-6 and TRBJ2-7; 9 positions agree with TRBD2. Germline V gives CDR1 SGHDT, CDR2 YYEEEE. The CDR3 has 14 residues. J gave up 4 bases and V 5 bases, and 7 bases lay outside the gene matches. The chain's CDR3 is CASSYISGGYEQYF. DNA for the CDR3: TGTGCCAGCAGTTACATTAGCGGGGGTTACGAGCAGTACTTC.

The chain is built from TRBV11-2 and TRBJ2-3, with D unclear. The V gene's germline CDR1 is SGHAT and CDR2 FQNNGV. The CDR3 sequence is 11 residues long. Between the trimmed V and J ends, which lost 1 base and 10 bases, there was a span of 6 bases. The CDR3 is CASSLGSPQYF. The CDR3, as DNA: TGTGCCAGCAGCTTAGGTTCTCCGCAGTATTTT.

V usage is TRBV20-1 and J usage is TRBJ2-7, with TRBD2 matching over 9 bases. Trimming removed 5 bases from V and 3 bases from J; junction bases left unmatched: 8. Germline CDR1 reads DFQATT; CDR2 reads SNEGSKA (reference sequence). CDR3 length: 14 amino acids. CDR3 region: CSAEGGLAVYEQYF. The CDR3 region has the DNA TGCAGTGCTGAGGGGGGACTAGCTGTCTACGAGCAGTACTTC.

This clonotype was recorded at least ten times. The genes are TRBV15 and TRBJ2-5, with D unresolved. This CDR3 has 15 amino acids. The V and J ends lost 0 bases and 0 bases respectively, with 8 bases between them. Germline V gives CDR1 LNHNV, CDR2 YYDKDF (reference sequence). CDR3 sequence (DNA): TGTGCCACCAGCAGAGATATAGGACACCAAGAGACCCAGTACTTC. Translated, it gives CATSRDIGHQETQYF.

This clonotype was seen more than once but under ten times. The rearrangement links TRBV7-6 to TRBJ1-2; TRBD1 aligns across 8 bases. The CDR3 loop spans 13 amino acids. V lost 4 bases and J lost 8; bases outside the gene matches: 6. The germline V gene encodes CDR1 SGHVS and CDR2 FNYEAQ. The DNA of the CDR3 is TGTGCCAGCAGCTCCCAGGGGGCATCGGGCTACACCTTC. Protein sequence: CASSSQGASGYTF.

The rearrangement uses TRBV7-3 and TRBJ2-1; 16 bases map to TRBD2. The V and J ends lost 4 bases and 8 bases, in that order; junction bases with no gene match: 5. Germline values: CDR1 SGHTA, CDR2 FQGTGA. The CDR3 has 16 amino acids. Here the CDR3 reads CASSYAGTSGRDEQFF. CDR3 sequence (DNA): TGTGCCAGCAGCTACGCCGGGACTAGCGGGAGGGATGAGCAGTTCTTC.

The J gene is TRBJ1-2, the V gene TRBV29-1; a possible D gene is TRBD1 (6 bases). The CDR3 length is 15 residues. V lost 4 bases and J 1 base, leaving 16 bases between the germline ends. Germline V gives CDR1 SQVTM, CDR2 ANQGSEA. This CDR3 reads CSVGIRTDLNYGYTF. For the CDR3, the DNA is TGCAGCGTTGGGATCAGGACAGACCTTAACTATGGCTACACCTTC. Full variable domain (rest looked up from reference TRBV29-1 and TRBJ1-2): SAVISQKPSRDICQRGTSLTIQCQVDSQVTMMFWYRQQPGQSLTLIATANQGSEATYESGFVIDKFPISRPNLTFSTLTVSNMSPEDSSIYLCSVGIRTDLNYGYTFGSGTRLTVV.

This chain links TRBV9 with TRBJ1-6, with 10 nucleotides matching TRBD1. The CDR3 covers 16 residues. Germline values: CDR1 SGDLS, CDR2 YYNGEE. The ends lost 2 bases at V and 11 bases at J; junction bases unmatched: 10. CDR3 protein: CASSVSGTGVGPPLHF. CDR3 nucleotides: TGTGCCAGCAGCGTCTCCGGGACAGGGGTCGGTCCACCCCTCCACTTT.

This chain links TRBV20-1 with TRBJ2-1; D is perhaps TRBD2 (5 bases). Trimming shortened V by 5 bases and J by 5 bases, and 10 bases separated the two germline ends. Germline-derived CDR1 and CDR2 are DFQATT and SNEGSKA (reference sequence). The CDR3 runs to 12 residues. Here the CDR3 reads CSAGGHNNEQFF. The CDR3, as DNA: TGCAGTGCTGGAGGTCATAACAATGAGCAGTTCTTC.

CDR3 in amino acids: CSVEVWETGAAKNIQYF. CDR3 nucleotide sequence: TGCAGCGTTGAAGTTTGGGAAACAGGGGCAGCCAAAAACATTCAGTACTTC. V and J are TRBV29-1 and TRBJ2-4; 7 bases map to TRBD1. CDR1 is SQVTM, CDR2 ANQGSEA, per germline. Unmatched junction bases numbered 9, after V lost 1 base and J lost 0 bases. CDR3 size: 17 residues.

Concerning this clonotype itself: Germline and junction disagree at one end, which may indicate a read error. The rearrangement joins TRBV12-3 or TRBV12-4 to TRBJ1-5, with a tentative D call TRBD1 (5 bases). This CDR3 is built from 14 residues. DNA of the CDR3: TGTGCCAGCAGCCGAGCTGGTCTCGGGGGACCCCGGCATTTT. The encoded protein is CASSRAGLGGPRHF.

V usage is TRBV20-1 and J usage is TRBJ2-4; 8 positions agree with TRBD1. The V gene's germline CDR1 is DFQATT and CDR2 SNEGSKA (reference sequence). The ends lost 5 bases at V and 1 base at J; junction bases unmatched: 7. The CDR3 length is 15 residues. The CDR3 bases are TGCAGTGCTGTACACAGGGGGGTTGCCAAAAACATTCAGTACTTC. Translation: CSAVHRGVAKNIQYF.

The V gene is TRBV7-6, the J gene TRBJ2-6, with no clear D. The V and J ends lost 5 bases and 0 bases respectively, with 11 bases between them. The CDR3 loop spans 16 amino acids. Germline V lookup: CDR1 SGHVS, CDR2 FNYEAQ. CDR3 loop: CASSPWLPSGANVLTF. As DNA, the CDR3 is TGTGCCAGCAGCCCGTGGCTCCCCTCTGGGGCCAACGTCCTGACTTTC.

This clonotype was seen more than once but under ten times. J is TRBJ2-1 and V is TRBV5-6; 8 nucleotides match TRBD2. V was pared by 4 bases and J by 4 bases, with 13 bases of the junction left unmatched. Germline values: CDR1 SGHDT, CDR2 YYEEEE. This CDR3 has 17 amino acids. The CDR3 region is CASSPFGREGPYNEQFF. Written as DNA, the CDR3 is TGTGCCAGCAGCCCATTTGGACGGGAGGGCCCTTACAATGAGCAGTTCTTC.

The chain recombines TRBV4-1 with TRBJ2-1, with unresolved D. The CDR3 totals 12 residues. With 2 bases removed from V and 7 bases from J, the gap between germline ends came to 6 bases. Germline V gene data show CDR1 as MGHRA and CDR2 as YSYEKL. CDR3 amino acids: CASSQYRNEQFF. CDR3 DNA: TGCGCCAGCAGCCAATACCGGAATGAGCAGTTCTTC.

The chain couples TRBV4-2 to TRBJ2-5, with 7 nucleotides matching TRBD2. The CDR3 contains 16 residues. Germline lookup yields CDR1 LGHNA and CDR2 YNFKEQ. Losses at the gene ends were 0 bases for V and 3 bases for J; bases not matched to a gene: 7. The CDR3: CASSQDRASGKETQYF. The DNA of the CDR3 is TGTGCCAGCAGCCAAGATAGGGCTAGCGGAAAAGAGACCCAGTACTTC.

V and J are TRBV7-2 and TRBJ1-2; 7 nucleotides line up with TRBD1. Losses at the gene ends were 5 bases for V and 4 bases for J; bases not matched to a gene: 16. The germline V gene encodes CDR1 SGHTA and CDR2 FQGNSA. The CDR3 extends over 17 amino acids. Here the CDR3 reads CASSTQGKRTKGYGYTF. The CDR3 region has the DNA TGTGCCAGCAGCACACAGGGGAAAAGAACGAAAGGCTATGGCTACACCTTC.

Turning to this clonotype: A read error may produce the germline difference seen at one junction end. The J gene is TRBJ2-5, the V gene TRBV2, with D perhaps matching TRBD1 or TRBD2 (6 bases each). Germline values: CDR1 SNHLY, CDR2 FYNNEI. The CDR3 sequence is 15 residues long. CDR3 bases: TGTGCCAGCAGTGAAGCGGGGGGACACCAAGAGGCCCAGTACTTC. Translated, it gives CASSEAGGHQEAQYF.

This clonotype was detected only a few times. The V and J genes are TRBV7-9 and TRBJ2-1; 13 nucleotides line up with TRBD2. The CDR3 contains 15 residues. The V and J ends lost 4 bases and 8 bases, in that order; junction bases with no gene match: 5. Per germline, CDR1 SEHNR and CDR2 FQNEAQ (reference sequence). CDR3 protein: CASSSGTSGDYEQFF. For the CDR3, the DNA is TGTGCCAGCAGCTCCGGGACTAGCGGGGACTATGAGCAGTTCTTC. Full variable domain (outside the CDR3, taken from reference TRBV7-9 and TRBJ2-1): DTGVSQNPRHKITKRGQNVTFRCDPISEHNRLYWYRQTLGQGPEFLTYFQNEAQLEKSRLLSDRFSAERPKGSFSTLEIQRTEQGDSAMYLCASSSGTSGDYEQFFGPGTRLTVL.

This clonotype was picked up a small number of times. This rearrangement joins TRBV10-3 to TRBJ2-1; possibly TRBD2 for D (7 bases). V lost 6 bases and J 5 bases, leaving 14 bases between the germline ends. From germline, CDR1 is ENHRY and CDR2 SYGVKD. This CDR3 has 14 amino acids. CDR3 sequence: CAISGGRADNEQFF. The CDR3 DNA sequence: TGTGCCATCAGCGGGGGGCGGGCTGACAATGAGCAGTTCTTC.

The chain joins TRBV2 to TRBJ2-1; no reliable D call. The length of the CDR3 is 15 residues. Germline loops: CDR1 SNHLY, CDR2 FYNNEI. The V and J ends lost 2 bases and 4 bases respectively, with 12 bases between them. As DNA, the CDR3 is TGTGCCAGCAGTGAAAGTCGGAGCGTGTACAATGAGCAGTTCTTC. Translated: CASSESRSVYNEQFF.

The gene calls are TRBV7-3 and TRBJ2-6, with 8 nucleotides matching TRBD1. The CDR3 is 17 residues long. CDR1 is SGHTA and CDR2 is FQGTGA in the germline V gene. Trimming cost V 5 bases and J 0 bases; bases outside gene matches: 6. The CDR3 region has the DNA TGTGCCAGCAGCCACGGACAGGGAAGCTCTGGGGCCAACGTCCTGACTTTC. Protein product: CASSHGQGSSGANVLTF.

This chain joins TRBV6-6 and TRBJ2-5, with TRBD1 matching over 10 bases. This CDR3 region has 15 residues. CDR1 and CDR2 from the germline V gene are MNHNY and SVGAGI (reference sequence). The trim removed 4 bases at V and 11 bases at J, leaving 13 bases unmatched. As DNA, the CDR3 is TGTGCCAGCAGTTTCCGGGACAGGGGAGCTGGGGGGCAGTACTTC. Translated: CASSFRDRGAGGQYF.